This T cell receptor (beta chain) was identified in a study of T cell repertoires in cytomegalovirus infection. At the level of the study: In public TCR beta signatures, there were indications of both CMV infection and matching HLA type. General study results and limits: Carriage of CMV together with the relevant HLA was identifiable through cumulative public TCR beta family frequency. HLA-C-restricted CMV-specific TCR beta clonotypes prevailed in the ex vivo response.

Germline CDR1 and CDR2: DFQATT and SNEGSKA (reference sequence). Trimming pared 5 bases from V and 3 bases from J, leaving 17 bases between. This CDR3 region has 15 residues. In TCRdb, the reads were re-called with MiXCR into one record per CDR3 protein. The table has almost 500,000 distinct CDR3 sequences, about 11% seen once. As to this clonotype: Its cognate antigen is unknown.

The sample comprised PBMCs. The receptor comes from a human donor in good health (CMV status not recorded). Some clones in this sample may be carry-over from other donors' samples. This sequence joins TRBV20-1 and TRBJ1-5; a weak D match, TRBD1 (6 bases). Here the CDR3 DNA reads TGCAGTGCTGGGATGGGGGGACATGACAATCAGCCCCAGCATTTT. Amino acids: CSAGMGGHDNQPQHF.